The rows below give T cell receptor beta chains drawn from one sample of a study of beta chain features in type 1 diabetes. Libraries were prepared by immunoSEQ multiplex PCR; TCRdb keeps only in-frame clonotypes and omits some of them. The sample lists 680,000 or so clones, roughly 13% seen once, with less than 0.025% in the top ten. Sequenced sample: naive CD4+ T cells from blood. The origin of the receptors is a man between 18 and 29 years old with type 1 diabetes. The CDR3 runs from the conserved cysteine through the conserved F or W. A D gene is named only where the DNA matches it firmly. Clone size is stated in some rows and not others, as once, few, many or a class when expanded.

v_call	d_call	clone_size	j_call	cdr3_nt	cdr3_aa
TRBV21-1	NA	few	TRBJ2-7	TGTGCCAGCAGCAAAGCCAGGACAGGGGGCATTGAACAGTACTTC	CASSKARTGGIEQYF
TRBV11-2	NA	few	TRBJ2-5	TGTGCCAGCAGCCAGGATCTCGGGGGGCGCCGAGGTGGGACCCAGTACTTC	CASSQDLGGRRGGTQYF
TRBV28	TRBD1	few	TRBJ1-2	TGTGCCAGCAGCCTCGACAGTACAGGGGGCTATGGCTACACCTTC	CASSLDSTGGYGYTF
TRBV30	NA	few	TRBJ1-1	TGTGCCTGGAGCACAACCCGACCTTCGAACACTGAAGCTTTCTTT	CAWSTTRPSNTEAFF
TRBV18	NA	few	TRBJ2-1	TGTGCCAGCTCACCGGGGCGGAGCTCCTACAATGAGCAGTTCTTC	CASSPGRSSYNEQFF
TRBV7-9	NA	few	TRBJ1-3	TGTGCCAGCAGCTTCGTCGGGGAGGGGATGATATATTTT	CASSFVGEGMIYF
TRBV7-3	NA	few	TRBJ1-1	TGTGCCAGCAGCTCAGGACAGAACACTGAAGCTTTCTTT	CASSSGQNTEAFF
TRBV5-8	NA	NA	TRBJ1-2	TGTGCCAGCAGCTTAAGCGTTAACTATGGCTACACCTTC	CASSLSVNYGYTF
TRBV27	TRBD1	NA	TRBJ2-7	TGTGCCAGCAGACGACAGGGGGGCTACGAGCAGTACTTC	CASRRQGGYEQYF
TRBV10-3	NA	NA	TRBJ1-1	TGTGCCACGAACCCGTTTTCGGGCGGGAACACTGAAGCTTTCTTT	CATNPFSGGNTEAFF
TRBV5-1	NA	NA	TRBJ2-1	TGCGCCAGCAGCAACGGCCTGGGCTTGGTTGATGAGCAGTTCTTC	CASSNGLGLVDEQFF
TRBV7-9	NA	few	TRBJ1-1	TGTGCCAGCAGCTTAGCACAAGCTGAAGCTTTCTTT	CASSLAQAEAFF
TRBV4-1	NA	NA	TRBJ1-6	TGCGCCAGCAGCCAAGATGGTGGCAGGTGGACTTCACCCCTCCACTTT	CASSQDGGRWTSPLHF
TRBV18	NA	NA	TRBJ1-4	TGTGCCAGCTCACCTAGACAGTCCAATGAAAAACTGTTTTTT	CASSPRQSNEKLFF
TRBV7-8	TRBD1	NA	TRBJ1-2	TGTGCCAGCAGCTTATCTGACAGGGTCGACTATGGCTACACCTTC	CASSLSDRVDYGYTF